This T cell receptor beta chain was retrieved from a study of blood T cell repertoires in COVID-19. Profiled with immunoSEQ multiplex PCR; TCRdb holds only in-frame clones, not every one. Here the sample spans 150,000 or so clones, 75% to 85% being singletons. From germline, CDR1 is MNHEY and CDR2 SVGEGT. The CDR3 runs to 14 residues. The germline V and J ends were trimmed by 4 bases and 0 bases, with 8 bases remaining between them. The V and J genes are TRBV6-2 or TRBV6-3 and TRBJ2-3; no clear D gene. The sample comprised peripheral blood. The TCR sequence derives from a man in his 60s with active or convalescent COVID-19. CDR3 region: CASSLSVSTDTQYF. The CDR3 DNA follows: TGTGCCAGCAGTTTATCAGTTAGCACAGATACGCAGTATTTT.